This TCR beta chain is from a study of blood T cell repertoires in COVID-19. In the study overall: The United States, Italy and Spain were the sources of the acute and convalescent COVID-19 samples. The analysed material was cDNA or gDNA that came from T cells, B-cell-depleted T cells, or PBMCs.

This CDR3 region has 17 residues. Germline V lookup: CDR1 SGHVS, CDR2 FNYEAQ. J lost 0 bases, V lost 4 bases, and 8 bases had no gene match. As originally analysed: Researchers report that nucleated cell counts were estimated from reference gene primer amplification. The data were produced by immunoSEQ multiplex PCR, yet TCRdb's version contains in-frame clones alone and is incomplete. V, J and clone size derive from that table, while D and trimming were established from the DNA sequence. The sample has approximately 170,000 clones; around 83% are singletons. In its sample, this clone was seen a few times.

This TCR was sampled from a woman in her 70s with COVID-19, enrolled during active disease. Material for sequencing was peripheral blood. The V call is TRBV7-6, the J call TRBJ1-4, with 7 bases that match TRBD1. The CDR3 reads CASSSSGQQATNEKLFF. The CDR3 DNA sequence: TGTGCCAGCAGCTCCTCGGGACAGCAGGCAACTAATGAAAAACTGTTTTTT.